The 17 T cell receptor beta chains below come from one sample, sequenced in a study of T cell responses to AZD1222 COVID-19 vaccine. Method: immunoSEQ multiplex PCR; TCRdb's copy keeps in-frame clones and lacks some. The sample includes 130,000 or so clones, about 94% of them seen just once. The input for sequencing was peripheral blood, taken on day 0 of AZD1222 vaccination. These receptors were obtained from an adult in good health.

CDR3 nucleotide sequence: TGTGCCAGCAGCTGGACAGGGCTGCGGGAGACCCAGTACTTC. Amino acid sequence: CASSWTGLRETQYF. The rearrangement uses TRBV7-9 and TRBJ2-5; TRBD1 matches 8 bases. The CDR3 spans 14 residues. The junction had 6 bases not matched to a gene; V was cut back by 4 bases and J by 5 bases. The V gene's germline CDR1 is SEHNR and CDR2 FQNEAQ (reference sequence). Variable domain in full (rest from reference TRBV7-9 and TRBJ2-5): DTGVSQNPRHKITKRGQNVTFRCDPISEHNRLYWYRQTLGQGPEFLTYFQNEAQLEKSRLLSDRFSAERPKGSFSTLEIQRTEQGDSAMYLCASSWTGLRETQYFGPGTRLLVL.

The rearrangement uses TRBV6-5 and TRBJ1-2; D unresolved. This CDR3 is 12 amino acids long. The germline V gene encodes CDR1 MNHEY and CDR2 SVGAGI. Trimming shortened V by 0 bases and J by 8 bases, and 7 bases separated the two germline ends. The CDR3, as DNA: TGTGCCAGCAGTTACTCGAATCGCGGCTACACCTTC. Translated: CASSYSNRGYTF.

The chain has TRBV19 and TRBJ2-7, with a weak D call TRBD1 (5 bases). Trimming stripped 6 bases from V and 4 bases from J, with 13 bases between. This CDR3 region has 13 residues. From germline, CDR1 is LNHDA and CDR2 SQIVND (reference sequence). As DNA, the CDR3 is TGTGCCAGTAGCCTCGGACACGTTTACGAGCAGTACTTC. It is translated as CASSLGHVYEQYF.

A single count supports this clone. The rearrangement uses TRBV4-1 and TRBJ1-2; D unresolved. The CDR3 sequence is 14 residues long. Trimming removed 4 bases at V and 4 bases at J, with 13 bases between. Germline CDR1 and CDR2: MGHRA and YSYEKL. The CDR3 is CASSPDPNGYGYTF. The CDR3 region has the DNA TGCGCCAGCAGCCCGGATCCAAATGGCTATGGCTACACCTTC.

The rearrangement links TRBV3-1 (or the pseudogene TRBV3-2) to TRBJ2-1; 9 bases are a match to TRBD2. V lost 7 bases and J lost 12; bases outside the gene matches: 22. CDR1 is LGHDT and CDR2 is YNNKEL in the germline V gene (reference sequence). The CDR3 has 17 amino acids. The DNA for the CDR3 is TGTGCCAGCACATTAAAGGCTAGCGGGACCTACAATGAGGGGCAGTTCTTC. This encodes CASTLKASGTYNEGQFF.

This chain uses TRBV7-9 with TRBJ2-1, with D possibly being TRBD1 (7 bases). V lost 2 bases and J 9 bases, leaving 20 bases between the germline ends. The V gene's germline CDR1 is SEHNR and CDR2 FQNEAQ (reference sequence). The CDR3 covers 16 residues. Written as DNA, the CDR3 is TGTGCCAGCAGCTTAAACCGGAGGGGGCCCAATTCTGAGCAGTTCTTC. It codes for CASSLNRRGPNSEQFF.

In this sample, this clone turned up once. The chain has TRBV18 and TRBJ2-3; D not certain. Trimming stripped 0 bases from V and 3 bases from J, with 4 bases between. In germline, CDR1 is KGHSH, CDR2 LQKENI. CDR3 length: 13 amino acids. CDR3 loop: CASSPPKTDTQYF. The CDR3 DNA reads TGTGCCAGCTCACCACCGAAAACAGATACGCAGTATTTT.

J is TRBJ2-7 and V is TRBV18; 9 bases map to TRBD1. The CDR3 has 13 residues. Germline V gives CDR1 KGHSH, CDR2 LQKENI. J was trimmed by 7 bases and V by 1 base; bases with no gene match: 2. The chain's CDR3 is CASSPRTGEEQYF. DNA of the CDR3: TGTGCCAGCTCACCACGGACAGGGGAAGAGCAGTACTTC. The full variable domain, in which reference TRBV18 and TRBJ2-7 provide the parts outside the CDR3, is NAGVMQNPRHLVRRRGQEARLRCSPMKGHSHVYWYRQLPEEGLKFMVYLQKENIIDESGMPKERFSAEFPKEGPSILRIQQVVRGDSAAYFCASSPRTGEEQYFGPGTRLTVT.

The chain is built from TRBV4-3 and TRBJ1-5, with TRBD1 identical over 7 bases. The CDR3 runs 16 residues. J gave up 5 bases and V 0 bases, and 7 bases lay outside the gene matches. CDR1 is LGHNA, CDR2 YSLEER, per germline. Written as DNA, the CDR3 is TGCGCCAGCAGCCAAGAGTGGACAGGAAAGGATCAGCCCCAGCATTTT. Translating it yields CASSQEWTGKDQPQHF.

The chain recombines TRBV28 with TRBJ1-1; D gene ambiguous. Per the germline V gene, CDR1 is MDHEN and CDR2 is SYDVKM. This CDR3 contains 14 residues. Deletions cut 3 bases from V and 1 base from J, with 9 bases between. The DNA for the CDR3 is TGTGCCAGCAGTTTTCGATTTGGGAACACTGAAGCTTTCTTT. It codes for CASSFRFGNTEAFF.

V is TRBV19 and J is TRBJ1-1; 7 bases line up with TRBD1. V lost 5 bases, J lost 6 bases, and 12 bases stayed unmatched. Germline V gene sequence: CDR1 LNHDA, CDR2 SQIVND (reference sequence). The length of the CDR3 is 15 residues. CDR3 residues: CASSWDPGGISEAFF. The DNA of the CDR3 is TGTGCCAGTAGTTGGGACCCAGGGGGAATTTCTGAAGCTTTCTTT.

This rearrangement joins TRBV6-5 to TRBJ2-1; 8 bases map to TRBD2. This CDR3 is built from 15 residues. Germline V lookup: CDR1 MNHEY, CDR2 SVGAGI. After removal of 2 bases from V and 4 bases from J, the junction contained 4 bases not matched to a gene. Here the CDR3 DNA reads TGTGCCAGCAGTTACGCTAGCGGGCGATACAATGAGCAGTTCTTC. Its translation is CASSYASGRYNEQFF.

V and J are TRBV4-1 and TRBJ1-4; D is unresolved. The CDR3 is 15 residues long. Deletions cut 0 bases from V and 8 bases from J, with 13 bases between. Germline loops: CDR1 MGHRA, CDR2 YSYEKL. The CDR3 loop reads CASSQDGSSNEKLFF. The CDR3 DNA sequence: TGCGCCAGCAGCCAAGATGGAAGCAGTAACGAAAAACTGTTTTTT.

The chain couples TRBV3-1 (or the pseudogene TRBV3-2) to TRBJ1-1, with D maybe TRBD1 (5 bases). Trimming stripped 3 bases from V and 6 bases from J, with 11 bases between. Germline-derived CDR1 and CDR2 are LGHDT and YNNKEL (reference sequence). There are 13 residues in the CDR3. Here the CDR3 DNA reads TGTGCCAGCAGCCAGGCAGGGTGGGCTGAAGCTTTCTTT. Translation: CASSQAGWAEAFF.

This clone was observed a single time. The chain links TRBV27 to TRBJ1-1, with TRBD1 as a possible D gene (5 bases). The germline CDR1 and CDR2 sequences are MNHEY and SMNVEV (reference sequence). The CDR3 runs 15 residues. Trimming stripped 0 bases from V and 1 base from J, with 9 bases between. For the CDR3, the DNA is TGTGCCAGCAGTTTATCTGCAGGGAAGAACACTGAAGCTTTCTTT. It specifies CASSLSAGKNTEAFF.

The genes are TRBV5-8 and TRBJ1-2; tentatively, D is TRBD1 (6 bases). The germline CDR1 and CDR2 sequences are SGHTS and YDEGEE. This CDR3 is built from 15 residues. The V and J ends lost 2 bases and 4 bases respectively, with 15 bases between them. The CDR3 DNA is TGTGCCAGCAGCTTTCAATCAACAGGGCCCTATGGCTACACCTTC. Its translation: CASSFQSTGPYGYTF.

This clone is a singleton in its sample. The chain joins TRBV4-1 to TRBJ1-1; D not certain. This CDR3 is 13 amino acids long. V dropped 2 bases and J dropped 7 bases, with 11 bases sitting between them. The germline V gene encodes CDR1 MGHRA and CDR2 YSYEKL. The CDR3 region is CASSQMRVGEAFF. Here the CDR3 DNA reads TGCGCCAGCAGCCAAATGCGGGTGGGTGAAGCTTTCTTT.